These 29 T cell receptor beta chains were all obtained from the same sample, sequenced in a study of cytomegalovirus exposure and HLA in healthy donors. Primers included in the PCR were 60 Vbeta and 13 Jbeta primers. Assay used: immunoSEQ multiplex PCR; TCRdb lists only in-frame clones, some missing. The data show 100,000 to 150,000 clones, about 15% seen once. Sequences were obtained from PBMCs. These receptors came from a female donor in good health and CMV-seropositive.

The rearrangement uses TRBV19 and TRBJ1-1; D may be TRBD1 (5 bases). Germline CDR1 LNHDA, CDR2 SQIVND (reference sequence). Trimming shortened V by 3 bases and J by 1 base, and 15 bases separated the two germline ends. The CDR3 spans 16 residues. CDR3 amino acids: CASSIGGTGRNTEAFF. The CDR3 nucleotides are TGTGCCAGTAGTATCGGTGGGACCGGGAGGAACACTGAAGCTTTCTTT.

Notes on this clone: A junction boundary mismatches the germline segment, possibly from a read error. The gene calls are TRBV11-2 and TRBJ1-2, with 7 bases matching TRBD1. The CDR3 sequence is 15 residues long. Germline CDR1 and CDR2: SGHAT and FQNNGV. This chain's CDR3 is CASSFPGQRGEGCTF. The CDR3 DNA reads TGTGCCAGCAGCTTTCCGGGACAGCGGGGGGAGGGCTGCACCTTC.

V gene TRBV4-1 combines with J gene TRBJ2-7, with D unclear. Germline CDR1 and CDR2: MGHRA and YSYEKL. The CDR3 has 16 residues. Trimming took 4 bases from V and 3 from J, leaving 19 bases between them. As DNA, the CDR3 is TGCGCCAGCAGCCTTAAGTCGGGTCCAGTGGTCTACGAGCAGTACTTC. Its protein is CASSLKSGPVVYEQYF.

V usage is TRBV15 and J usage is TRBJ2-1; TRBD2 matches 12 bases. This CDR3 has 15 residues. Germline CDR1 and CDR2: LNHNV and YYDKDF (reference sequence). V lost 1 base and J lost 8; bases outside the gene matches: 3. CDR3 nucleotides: TGTGCCACCAGCAGAGGACTAGCGGGGGACTATGAGCAGTTCTTC. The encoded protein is CATSRGLAGDYEQFF.

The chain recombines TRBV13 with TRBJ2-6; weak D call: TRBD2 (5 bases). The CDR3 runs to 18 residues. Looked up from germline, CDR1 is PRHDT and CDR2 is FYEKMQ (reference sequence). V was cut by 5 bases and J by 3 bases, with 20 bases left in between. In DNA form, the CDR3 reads TGTGCCAGCAGCCCCCTCCGTGGACTTGTCGGTGGGGCCAACGTCCTGACTTTC. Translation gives CASSPLRGLVGGANVLTF.

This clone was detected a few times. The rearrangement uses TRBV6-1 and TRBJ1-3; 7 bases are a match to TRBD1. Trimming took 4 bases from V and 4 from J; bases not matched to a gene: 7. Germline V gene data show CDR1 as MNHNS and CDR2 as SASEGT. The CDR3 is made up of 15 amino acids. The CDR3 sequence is CASSVGQFGGNTIYF. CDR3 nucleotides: TGTGCCAGCAGTGTGGGACAGTTCGGGGGAAACACCATATATTTT.

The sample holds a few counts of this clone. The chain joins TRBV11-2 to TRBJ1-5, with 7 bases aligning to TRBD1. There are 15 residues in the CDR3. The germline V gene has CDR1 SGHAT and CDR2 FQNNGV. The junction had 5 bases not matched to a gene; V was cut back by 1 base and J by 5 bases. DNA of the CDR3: TGTGCCAGCAGCTTAGGAGGGGGCTTCGATCAGCCCCAGCATTTT. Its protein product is CASSLGGGFDQPQHF.

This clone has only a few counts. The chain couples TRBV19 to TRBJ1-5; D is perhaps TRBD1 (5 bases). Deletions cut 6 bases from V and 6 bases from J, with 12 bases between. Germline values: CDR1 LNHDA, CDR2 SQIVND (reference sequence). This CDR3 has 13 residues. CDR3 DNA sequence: TGTGCCAGTAGACAGGTGTTCGGTCAGCCCCAGCATTTT. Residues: CASRQVFGQPQHF.

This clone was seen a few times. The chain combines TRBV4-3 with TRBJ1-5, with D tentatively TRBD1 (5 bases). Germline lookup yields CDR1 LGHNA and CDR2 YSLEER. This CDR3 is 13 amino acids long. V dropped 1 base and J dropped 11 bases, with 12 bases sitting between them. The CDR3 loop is CASSQGTAGAQHF. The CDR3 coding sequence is TGCGCCAGCAGCCAAGGAACGGCGGGGGCCCAGCATTTT.

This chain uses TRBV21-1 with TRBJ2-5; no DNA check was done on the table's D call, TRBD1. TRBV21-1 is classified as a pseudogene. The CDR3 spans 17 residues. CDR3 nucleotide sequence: TGTGCCAGCAGCAAAGAGGACAGGATATTCTCGAGAGAGACCCAGTACTTC. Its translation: CASSKEDRIFSRETQYF.

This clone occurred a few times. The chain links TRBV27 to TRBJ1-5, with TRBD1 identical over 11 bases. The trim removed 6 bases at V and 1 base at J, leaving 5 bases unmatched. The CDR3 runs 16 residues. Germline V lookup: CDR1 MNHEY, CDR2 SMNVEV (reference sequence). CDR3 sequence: CASRDRGRGSNQPQHF. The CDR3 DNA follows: TGTGCCAGCAGGGACAGGGGGCGCGGGAGCAATCAGCCCCAGCATTTT.

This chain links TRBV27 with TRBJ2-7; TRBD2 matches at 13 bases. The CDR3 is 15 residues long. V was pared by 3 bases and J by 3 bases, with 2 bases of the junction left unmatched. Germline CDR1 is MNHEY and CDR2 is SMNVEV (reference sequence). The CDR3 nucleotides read TGTGCCAGCAGTTTTGGGACTAGCGGGAACTACGAGCAGTACTTC. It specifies CASSFGTSGNYEQYF.

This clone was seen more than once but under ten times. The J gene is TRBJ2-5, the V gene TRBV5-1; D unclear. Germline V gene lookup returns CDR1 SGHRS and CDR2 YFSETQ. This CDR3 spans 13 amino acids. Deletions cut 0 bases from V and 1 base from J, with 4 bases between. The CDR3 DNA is TGCGCCAGCAGCTTGGGAGGCCAAGAGACCCAGTACTTC. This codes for CASSLGGQETQYF.

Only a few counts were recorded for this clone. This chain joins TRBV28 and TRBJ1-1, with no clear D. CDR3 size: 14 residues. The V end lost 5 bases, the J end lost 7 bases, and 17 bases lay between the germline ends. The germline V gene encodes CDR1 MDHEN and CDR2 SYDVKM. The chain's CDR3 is CASSVPVRHSEAFF. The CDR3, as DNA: TGTGCCAGCAGTGTACCGGTCAGACATAGTGAAGCTTTCTTT.

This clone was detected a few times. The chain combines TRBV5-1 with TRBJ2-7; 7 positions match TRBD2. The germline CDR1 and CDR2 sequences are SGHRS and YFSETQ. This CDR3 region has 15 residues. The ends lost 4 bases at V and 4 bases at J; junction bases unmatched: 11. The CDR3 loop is CASSPRPSGLYEQYF. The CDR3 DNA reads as TGCGCCAGCAGCCCTCGCCCTAGCGGTTTGTACGAGCAGTACTTC.

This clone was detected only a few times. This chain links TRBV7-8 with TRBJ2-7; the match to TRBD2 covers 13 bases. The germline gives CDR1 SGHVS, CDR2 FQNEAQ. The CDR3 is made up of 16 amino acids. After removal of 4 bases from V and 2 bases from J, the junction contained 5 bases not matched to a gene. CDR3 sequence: CASSSRTSGGTYEQYF. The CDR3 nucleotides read TGTGCCAGCAGCTCTCGGACTAGCGGGGGAACCTACGAGCAGTACTTC.

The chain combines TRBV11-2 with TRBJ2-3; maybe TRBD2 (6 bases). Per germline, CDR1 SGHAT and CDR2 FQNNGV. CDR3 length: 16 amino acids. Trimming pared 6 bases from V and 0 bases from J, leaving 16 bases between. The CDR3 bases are TGTGCCAGCAGTCGCCCGCGGGGCTATAGCACAGATACGCAGTATTTT. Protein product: CASSRPRGYSTDTQYF.

As DNA, the CDR3 is TGTGCCAGCAGCCCGGACCGGGGCACTGAAGCTTTCTTT. This sequence encodes CASSPDRGTEAFF. V usage is TRBV28 and J usage is TRBJ1-1; D is unclear. This CDR3 has 13 amino acids. V dropped 6 bases and J dropped 4 bases, with 12 bases sitting between them. Germline lookup yields CDR1 MDHEN and CDR2 SYDVKM.

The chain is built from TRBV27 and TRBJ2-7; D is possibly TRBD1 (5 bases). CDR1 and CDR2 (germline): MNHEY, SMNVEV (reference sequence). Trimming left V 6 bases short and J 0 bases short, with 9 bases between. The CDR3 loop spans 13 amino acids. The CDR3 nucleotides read TGTGCCAGCAGCCTCGACAGCTCCTACGAGCAGTACTTC. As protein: CASSLDSSYEQYF.

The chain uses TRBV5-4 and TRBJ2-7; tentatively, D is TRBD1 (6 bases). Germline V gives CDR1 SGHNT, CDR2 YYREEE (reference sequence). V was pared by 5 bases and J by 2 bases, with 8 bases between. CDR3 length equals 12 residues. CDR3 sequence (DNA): TGTGCCAGCAGTTGGGACACCTACGAGCAGTACTTC. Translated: CASSWDTYEQYF.

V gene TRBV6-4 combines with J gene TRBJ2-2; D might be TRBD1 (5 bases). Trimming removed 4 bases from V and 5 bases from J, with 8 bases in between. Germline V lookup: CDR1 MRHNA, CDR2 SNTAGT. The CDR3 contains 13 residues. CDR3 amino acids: CASSVKGTGELFF. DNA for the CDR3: TGTGCCAGCAGTGTTAAGGGGACCGGGGAGCTGTTTTTT.

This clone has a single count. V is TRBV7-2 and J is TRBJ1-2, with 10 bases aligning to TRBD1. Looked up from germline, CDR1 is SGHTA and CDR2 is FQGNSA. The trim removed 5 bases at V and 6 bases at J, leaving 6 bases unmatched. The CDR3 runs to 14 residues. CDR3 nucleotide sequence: TGTGCCAGCAGCCCGGGACAGGGGCTGAATGGCTACACCTTC. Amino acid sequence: CASSPGQGLNGYTF.

The CDR3 sequence: CASRRGQGIYEQYF. DNA for the CDR3: TGTGCCAGCAGACGGGGACAGGGGATATACGAGCAGTACTTC. The rearrangement uses TRBV6-5 and TRBJ2-7; TRBD1 matches 10 bases. Germline CDR1 MNHEY, CDR2 SVGAGI. Germline trimming cut 6 bases from V and 4 bases from J; bases unmatched to any gene: 6. The CDR3 is made up of 14 amino acids.

For the CDR3, the DNA is TGTGCCAGCAATAAAGGGGGGGACGGGGTGAAAAAACTGTTTTTT. As protein: CASNKGGDGVKKLFF. V is TRBV4-2 and J is TRBJ1-4; perhaps TRBD1 as D (6 bases). This CDR3 spans 15 amino acids. V lost 7 bases and J lost 9, with 21 bases in between. Germline V gene lookup returns CDR1 LGHNA and CDR2 YNFKEQ.

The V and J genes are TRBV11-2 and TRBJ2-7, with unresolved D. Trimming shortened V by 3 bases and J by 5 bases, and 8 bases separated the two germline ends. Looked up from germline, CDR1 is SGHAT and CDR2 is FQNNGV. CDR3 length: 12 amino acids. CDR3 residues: CASSFVLDEQYF. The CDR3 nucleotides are TGTGCCAGCAGCTTTGTTCTAGACGAGCAGTACTTC.

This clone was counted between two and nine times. The CDR3 bases are TGCGCCAGCAGCTTGGCTTTGGAGTTCTACGAGCAGTACTTC. Its protein is CASSLALEFYEQYF. The gene calls are TRBV5-1 and TRBJ2-7; D is unresolved. CDR1 is SGHRS and CDR2 is YFSETQ in the germline V gene. V dropped 0 bases and J dropped 3 bases, with 10 bases sitting between them. CDR3 length: 14 residues.

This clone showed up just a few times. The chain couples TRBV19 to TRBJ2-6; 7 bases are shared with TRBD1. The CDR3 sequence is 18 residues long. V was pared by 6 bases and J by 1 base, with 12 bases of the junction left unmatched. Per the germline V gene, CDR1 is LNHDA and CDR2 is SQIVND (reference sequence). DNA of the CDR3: TGTGCCAGTAGCCACCTCGGGACAGCCTCGTCTGGGGCCAACGTCCTGACTTTC. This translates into CASSHLGTASSGANVLTF. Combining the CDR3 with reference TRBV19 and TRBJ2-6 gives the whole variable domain DGGITQSPKYLFRKEGQNVTLSCEQNLNHDAMYWYRQDPGQGLRLIYYSQIVNDFQKGDIAEGYSVSREKKESFPLTVTSAQKNPTAFYLCASSHLGTASSGANVLTFGAGSRLTVL.

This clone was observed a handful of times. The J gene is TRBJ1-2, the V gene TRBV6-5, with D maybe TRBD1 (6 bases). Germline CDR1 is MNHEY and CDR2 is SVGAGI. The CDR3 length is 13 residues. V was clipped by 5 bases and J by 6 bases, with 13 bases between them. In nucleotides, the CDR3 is TGTGCCAGCAGTCTCAGGGGATACCATGGCTACACCTTC. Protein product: CASSLRGYHGYTF.

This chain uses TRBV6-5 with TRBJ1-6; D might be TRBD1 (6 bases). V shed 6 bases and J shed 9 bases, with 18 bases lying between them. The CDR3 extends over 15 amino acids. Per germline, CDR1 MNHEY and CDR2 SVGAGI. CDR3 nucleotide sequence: TGTGCCAGCAGATATACCACAGGGTGGGGTTCACCCCTCCACTTT. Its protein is CASRYTTGWGSPLHF.